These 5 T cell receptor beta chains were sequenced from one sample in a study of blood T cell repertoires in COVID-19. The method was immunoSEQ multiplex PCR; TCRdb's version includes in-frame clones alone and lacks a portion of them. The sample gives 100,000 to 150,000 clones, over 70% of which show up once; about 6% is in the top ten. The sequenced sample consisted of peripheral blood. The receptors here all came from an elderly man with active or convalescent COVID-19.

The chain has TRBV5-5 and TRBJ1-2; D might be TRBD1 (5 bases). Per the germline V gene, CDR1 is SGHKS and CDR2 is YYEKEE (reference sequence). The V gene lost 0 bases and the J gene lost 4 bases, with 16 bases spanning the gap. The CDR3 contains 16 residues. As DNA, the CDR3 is TGTGCCAGCAGCTTGGGCTCGGGGGGTCTGGGCTATGGCTACACCTTC. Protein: CASSLGSGGLGYGYTF.

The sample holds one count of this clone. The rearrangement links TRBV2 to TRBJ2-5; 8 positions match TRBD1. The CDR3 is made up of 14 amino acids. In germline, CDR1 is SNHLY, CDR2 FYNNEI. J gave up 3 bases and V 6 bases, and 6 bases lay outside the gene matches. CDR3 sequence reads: CASSPGQVEETQYF. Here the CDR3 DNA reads TGTGCCAGCAGCCCGGGACAGGTTGAAGAGACCCAGTACTTC.

As DNA, the CDR3 is TGTGCCAGCAGCCTTTTTGGGGCCAAAAACACTGAAGCTTTCTTT. This sequence encodes CASSLFGAKNTEAFF. The rearrangement links TRBV11-2 to TRBJ1-1; D may be TRBD1 (5 bases). In germline, CDR1 is SGHAT, CDR2 FQNNGV. The V end lost 5 bases, the J end lost 2 bases, and 15 bases lay between the germline ends. CDR3 length: 15 amino acids.

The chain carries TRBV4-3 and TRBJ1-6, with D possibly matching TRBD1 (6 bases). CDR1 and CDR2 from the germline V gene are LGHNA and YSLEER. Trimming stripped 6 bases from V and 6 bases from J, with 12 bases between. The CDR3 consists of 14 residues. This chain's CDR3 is CASSEWTANSPLHF. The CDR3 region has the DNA TGCGCCAGCAGTGAGTGGACAGCTAATTCACCCCTCCACTTT.

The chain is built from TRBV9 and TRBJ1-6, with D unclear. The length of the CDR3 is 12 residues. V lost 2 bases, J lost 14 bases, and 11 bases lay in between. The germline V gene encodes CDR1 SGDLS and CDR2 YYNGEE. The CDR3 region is CASSVEGATLHF. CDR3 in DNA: TGTGCCAGCAGCGTTGAGGGCGCCACCCTCCACTTT.